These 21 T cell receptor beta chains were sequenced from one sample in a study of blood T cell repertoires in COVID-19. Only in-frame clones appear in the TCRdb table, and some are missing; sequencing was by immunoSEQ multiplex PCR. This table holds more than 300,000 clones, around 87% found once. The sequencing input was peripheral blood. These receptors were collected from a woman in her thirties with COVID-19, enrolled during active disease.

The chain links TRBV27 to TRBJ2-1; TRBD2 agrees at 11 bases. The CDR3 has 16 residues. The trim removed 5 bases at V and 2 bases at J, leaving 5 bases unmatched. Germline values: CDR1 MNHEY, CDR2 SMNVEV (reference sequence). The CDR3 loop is CASSTLAGGPYNEQFF. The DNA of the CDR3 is TGTGCCAGCAGTACCTTAGCGGGAGGGCCCTACAATGAGCAGTTCTTC.

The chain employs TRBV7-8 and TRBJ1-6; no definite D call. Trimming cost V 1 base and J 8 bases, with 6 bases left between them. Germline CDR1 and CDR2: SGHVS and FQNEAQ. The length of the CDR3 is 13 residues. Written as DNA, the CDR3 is TGTGCCAGCAGCTTAGGGCTTGATTCACCCCTCCACTTT. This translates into CASSLGLDSPLHF.

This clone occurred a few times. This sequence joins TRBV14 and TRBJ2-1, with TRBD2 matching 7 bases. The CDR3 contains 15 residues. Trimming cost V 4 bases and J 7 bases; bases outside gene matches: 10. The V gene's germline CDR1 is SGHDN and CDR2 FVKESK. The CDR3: CASSPVGRGVNEQFF. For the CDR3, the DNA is TGTGCCAGCAGCCCAGTTGGGAGGGGTGTGAATGAGCAGTTCTTC. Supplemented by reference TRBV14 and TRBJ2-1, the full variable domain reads EAGVTQFPSHSVIEKGQTVTLRCDPISGHDNLYWYRRVMGKEIKFLLHFVKESKQDESGMPNNRFLAERTGGTYSTLKVQPAELEDSGVYFCASSPVGRGVNEQFFGPGTRLTVL.

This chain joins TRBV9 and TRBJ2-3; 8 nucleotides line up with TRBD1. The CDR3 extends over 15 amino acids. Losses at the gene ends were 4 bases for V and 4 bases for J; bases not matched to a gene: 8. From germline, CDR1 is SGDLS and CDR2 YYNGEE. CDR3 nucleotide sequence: TGTGCCAGCAGCCCGGACAGGGATGGGCCAGATACGCAGTATTTT. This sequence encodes CASSPDRDGPDTQYF.

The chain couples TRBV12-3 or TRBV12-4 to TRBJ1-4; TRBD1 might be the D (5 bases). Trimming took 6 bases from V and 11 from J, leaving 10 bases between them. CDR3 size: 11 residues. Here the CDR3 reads CASSLGGKLFF. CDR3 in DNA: TGTGCCAGCAGCCTCGGGGGGAAACTGTTTTTT.

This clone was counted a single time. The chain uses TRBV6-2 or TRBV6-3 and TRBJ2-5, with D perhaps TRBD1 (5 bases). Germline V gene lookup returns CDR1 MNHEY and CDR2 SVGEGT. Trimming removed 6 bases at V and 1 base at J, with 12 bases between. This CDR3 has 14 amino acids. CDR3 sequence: CASSLSQGQETQYF. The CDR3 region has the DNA TGTGCCAGCAGCCTATCCCAGGGCCAAGAGACCCAGTACTTC.

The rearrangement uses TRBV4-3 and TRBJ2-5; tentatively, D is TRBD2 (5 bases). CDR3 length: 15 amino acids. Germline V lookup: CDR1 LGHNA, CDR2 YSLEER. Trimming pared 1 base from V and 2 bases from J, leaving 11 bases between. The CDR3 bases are TGCGCCAGCAGCCAAGGACTAAACGCTCAAGAGACCCAGTACTTC. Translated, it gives CASSQGLNAQETQYF.

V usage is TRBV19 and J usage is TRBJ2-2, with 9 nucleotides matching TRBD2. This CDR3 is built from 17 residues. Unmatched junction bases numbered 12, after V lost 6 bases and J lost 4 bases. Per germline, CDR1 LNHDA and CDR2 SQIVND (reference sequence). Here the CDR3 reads CASRREVAGASTGELFF. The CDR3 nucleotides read TGTGCCAGTAGACGGGAGGTAGCGGGAGCTAGCACCGGGGAGCTGTTTTTT.

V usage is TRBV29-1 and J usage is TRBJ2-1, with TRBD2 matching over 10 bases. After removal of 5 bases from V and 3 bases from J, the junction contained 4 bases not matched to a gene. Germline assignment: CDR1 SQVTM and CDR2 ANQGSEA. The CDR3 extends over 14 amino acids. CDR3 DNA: TGCAGCGTTTGGACTAGCGGCTTCTACAATGAGCAGTTCTTC. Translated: CSVWTSGFYNEQFF.

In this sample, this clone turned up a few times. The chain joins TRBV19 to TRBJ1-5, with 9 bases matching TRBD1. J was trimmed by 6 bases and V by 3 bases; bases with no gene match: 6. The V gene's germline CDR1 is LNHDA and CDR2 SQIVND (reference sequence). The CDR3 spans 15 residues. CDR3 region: CASSILTGGVQPQHF. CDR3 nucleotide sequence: TGTGCCAGTAGTATCCTTACAGGGGGCGTTCAGCCCCAGCATTTT.

CDR3 loop: CASSYRTGVEKLFF. The CDR3 DNA is TGTGCCAGCAGTTACAGAACAGGGGTCGAAAAACTGTTTTTT. The gene calls are TRBV6-5 and TRBJ1-4; 7 bases fit TRBD1. V lost 2 bases to trimming and J lost 8 bases; unmatched junction nucleotides: 5. This CDR3 has 14 residues. From germline, CDR1 is MNHEY and CDR2 SVGAGI.

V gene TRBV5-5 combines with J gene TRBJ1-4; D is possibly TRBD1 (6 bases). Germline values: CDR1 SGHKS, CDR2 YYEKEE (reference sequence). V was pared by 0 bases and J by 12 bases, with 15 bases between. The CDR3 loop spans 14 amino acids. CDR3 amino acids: CASSLGGISGELFF. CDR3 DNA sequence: TGTGCCAGCAGCTTGGGTGGCATTTCAGGGGAACTGTTTTTT.

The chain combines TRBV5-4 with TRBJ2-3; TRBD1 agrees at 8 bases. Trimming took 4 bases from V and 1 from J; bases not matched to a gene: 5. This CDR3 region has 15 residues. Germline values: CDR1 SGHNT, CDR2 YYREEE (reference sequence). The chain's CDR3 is CASSKRGQGTDTQYF. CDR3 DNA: TGTGCCAGCAGCAAAAGGGGACAGGGCACAGATACGCAGTATTTT.

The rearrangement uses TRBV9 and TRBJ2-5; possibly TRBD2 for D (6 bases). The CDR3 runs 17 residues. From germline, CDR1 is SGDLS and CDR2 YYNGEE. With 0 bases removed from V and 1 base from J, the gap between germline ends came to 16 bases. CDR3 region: CASSVGSSAMSQETQYF. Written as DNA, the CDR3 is TGTGCCAGCAGCGTAGGGTCTAGCGCGATGTCCCAAGAGACCCAGTACTTC.

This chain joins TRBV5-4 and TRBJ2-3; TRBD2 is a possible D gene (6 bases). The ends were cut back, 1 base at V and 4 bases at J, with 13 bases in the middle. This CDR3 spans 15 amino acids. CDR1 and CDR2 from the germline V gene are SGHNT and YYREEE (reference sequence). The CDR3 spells CASSLPAGRSDTQYF. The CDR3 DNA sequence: TGTGCCAGCAGCTTGCCTGCGGGGCGGTCAGATACGCAGTATTTT.

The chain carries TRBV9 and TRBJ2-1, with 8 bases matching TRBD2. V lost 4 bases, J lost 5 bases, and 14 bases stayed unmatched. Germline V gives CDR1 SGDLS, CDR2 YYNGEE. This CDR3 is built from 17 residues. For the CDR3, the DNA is TGTGCCAGCAGCCGTACGAAGAGCGGGAGATTAAACAATGAGCAGTTCTTC. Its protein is CASSRTKSGRLNNEQFF.

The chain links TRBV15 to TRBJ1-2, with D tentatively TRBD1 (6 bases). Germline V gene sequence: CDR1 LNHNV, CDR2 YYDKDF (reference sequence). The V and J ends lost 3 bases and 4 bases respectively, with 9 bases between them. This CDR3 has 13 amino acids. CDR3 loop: CATSRDRTYGYTF. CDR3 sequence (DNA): TGTGCCACCAGCAGGGACAGAACCTATGGCTACACCTTC.

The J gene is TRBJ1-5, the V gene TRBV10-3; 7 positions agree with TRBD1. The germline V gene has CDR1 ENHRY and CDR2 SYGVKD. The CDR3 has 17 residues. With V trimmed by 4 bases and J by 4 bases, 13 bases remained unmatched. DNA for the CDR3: TGTGCCATCAGTGGGGGCGGAGGACAGGTTCTGAATCAGCCCCAGCATTTT. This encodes CAISGGGGQVLNQPQHF.

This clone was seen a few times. For the CDR3, the DNA is TGTGCCAGCAGCCCCCTGGACAGGGACTACGAGCAGTACTTC. It translates to CASSPLDRDYEQYF. V gene TRBV5-4 combines with J gene TRBJ2-7, with 8 bases lining up with TRBD1. J lost 3 bases, V lost 4 bases, and 6 bases had no gene match. CDR1 is SGHNT and CDR2 is YYREEE in the germline V gene (reference sequence). The CDR3 length is 14 residues.

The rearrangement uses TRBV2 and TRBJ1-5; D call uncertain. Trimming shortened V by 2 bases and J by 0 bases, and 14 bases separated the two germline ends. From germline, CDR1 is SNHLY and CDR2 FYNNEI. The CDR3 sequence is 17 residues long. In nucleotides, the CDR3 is TGTGCCAGCAGTGAACGGGGTCAGAACCCTAGCAATCAGCCCCAGCATTTT. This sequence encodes CASSERGQNPSNQPQHF.

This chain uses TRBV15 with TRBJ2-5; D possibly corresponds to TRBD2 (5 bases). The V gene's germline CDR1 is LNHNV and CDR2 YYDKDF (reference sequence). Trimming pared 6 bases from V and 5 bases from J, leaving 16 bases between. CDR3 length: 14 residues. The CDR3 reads CATRGDGEWETQYF. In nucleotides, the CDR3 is TGTGCCACCAGAGGCGACGGGGAGTGGGAGACCCAGTACTTC.